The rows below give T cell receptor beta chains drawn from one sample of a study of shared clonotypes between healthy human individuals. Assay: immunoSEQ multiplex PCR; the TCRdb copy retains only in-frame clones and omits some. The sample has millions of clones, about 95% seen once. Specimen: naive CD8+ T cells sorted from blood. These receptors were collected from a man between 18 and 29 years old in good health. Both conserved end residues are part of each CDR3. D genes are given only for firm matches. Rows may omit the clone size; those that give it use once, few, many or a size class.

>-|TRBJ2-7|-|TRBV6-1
TGTGCCAGCAGTGAAGCGGGGGAGTACCCCTACGAGCAGTACTTC
CASSEAGEYPYEQYF
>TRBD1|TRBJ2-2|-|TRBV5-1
TGCGCCAGCAGCACCTTAAGACAGGGCCCCCACACCGGGGAGCTGTTTTTT
CASSTLRQGPHTGELFF
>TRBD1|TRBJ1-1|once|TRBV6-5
TGTGCCAGCAGTAGACAGGGGGCATGGACTGAAGCTTTCTTT
CASSRQGAWTEAFF
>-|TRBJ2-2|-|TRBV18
TGTGCCAGCTCACCACCGCCCCTGGATCCCGGGGAGCTGTTTTTT
CASSPPPLDPGELFF
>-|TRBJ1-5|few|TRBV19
TGTGCCAGTAGTATAAGGGACCGAAGCAATCAGCCCCAGCATTTT
CASSIRDRSNQPQHF
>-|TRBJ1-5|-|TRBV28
TGTGCCAGCCGCCCCCCGGCGGCCCAGCCCCAGCATTTT
CASRPPAAQPQHF
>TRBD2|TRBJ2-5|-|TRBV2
TGTGCCAGCAGCTTAGCGGGGGGAAAAGAGACCCAGTACTTC
CASSLAGGKETQYF
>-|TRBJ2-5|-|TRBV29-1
TGCAGCGTTCCAAACGGGGCAGGGCCATATCAAGAGACCCAGTACTTC
CSVPNGAGPYQETQYF
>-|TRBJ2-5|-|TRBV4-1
TGCGCCAGCAGCCAACCACTTTTCGCAAATGAGACCCAGTACTTC
CASSQPLFANETQYF
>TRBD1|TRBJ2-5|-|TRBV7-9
TGTGCCAGCAGCTCCCGGGACAGGGGTCAAGAGACCCAGTACTTC
CASSSRDRGQETQYF
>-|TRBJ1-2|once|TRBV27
TGTGCCAGCAGTTTATGGGCCGGGAGTGTTGGCTCCGATTTGTATGGCTACACCTTC
CASSLWAGSVGSDLYGYTF
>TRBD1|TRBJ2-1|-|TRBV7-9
TGTGCCAGCAGCTTTAGGGACAGCTCCTACAATGAGCAGTTCTTC
CASSFRDSSYNEQFF
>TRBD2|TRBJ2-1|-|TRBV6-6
TGTGCCAGCAGTATGATGGGGACTAGCGGCTCCAATGAGCAGTTCTTC
CASSMMGTSGSNEQFF